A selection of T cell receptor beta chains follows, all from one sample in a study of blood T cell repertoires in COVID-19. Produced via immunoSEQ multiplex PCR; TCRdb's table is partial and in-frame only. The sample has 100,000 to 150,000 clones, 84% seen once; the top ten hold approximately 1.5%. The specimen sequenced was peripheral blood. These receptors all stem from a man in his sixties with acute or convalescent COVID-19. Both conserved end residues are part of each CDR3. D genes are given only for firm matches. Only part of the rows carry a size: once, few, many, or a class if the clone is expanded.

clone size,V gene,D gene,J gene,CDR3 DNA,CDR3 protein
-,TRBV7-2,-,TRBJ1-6,TGTGCCAGCAGCTTAGGAGACAGTGTTTCACCCCTCCACTTT,CASSLGDSVSPLHF
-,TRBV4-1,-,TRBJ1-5,TGCGCCAGCAGCCAAGAGGAAGGGGATCAGCCCCAGCATTTT,CASSQEEGDQPQHF
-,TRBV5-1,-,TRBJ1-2,TGCGCCAGCAGCTTGGTTCCAGGGGACTATGGCTACACCTTC,CASSLVPGDYGYTF
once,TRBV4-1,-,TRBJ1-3,TGCGCCAGCAGCCAAGAGGGAGGGGGGCGCTCTGGAAACACCATATATTTT,CASSQEGGGRSGNTIYF
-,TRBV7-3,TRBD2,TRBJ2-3,TGTGCCAGCTGGGGAGGGGATACCAGCACAGATACGCAGTATTTT,CASWGGDTSTDTQYF
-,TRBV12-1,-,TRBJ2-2,TGTGCCAGCAGCTTCCGGCCTAGCGGGGGAATAAACACCGGGGAGCTGTTTTTT,CASSFRPSGGINTGELFF
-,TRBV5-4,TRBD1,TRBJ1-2,TGTGCCAGCAGCTCGGGGACAGAGATGTTCGGCTACACCTTC,CASSSGTEMFGYTF
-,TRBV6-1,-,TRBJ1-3,TGTGCCAGCAGTGAAGTCCCCGGGGTCGCTGGAAACACCATATATTTT,CASSEVPGVAGNTIYF
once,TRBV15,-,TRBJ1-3,TGTGCCACCAGCGCCCGACAAGTCTCTGGAAACACCATATATTTT,CATSARQVSGNTIYF
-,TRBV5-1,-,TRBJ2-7,TGCGCCAGCAGCTTGGCTTCAGGCCTAACCTACGAGCAGTACTTC,CASSLASGLTYEQYF
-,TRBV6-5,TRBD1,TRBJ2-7,TGTGCCAGCAGTCCGGGACAGCCATCCGAGCAGTACTTC,CASSPGQPSEQYF
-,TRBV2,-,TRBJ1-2,TGTGCCAGCAGTGAATTAATAAGGAGGGACTGGAACTATGGCTACACCTTC,CASSELIRRDWNYGYTF
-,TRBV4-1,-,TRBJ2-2,TGCGCCAGCAGCCTTCAGGGTACCGGGGAGCTGTTTTTT,CASSLQGTGELFF
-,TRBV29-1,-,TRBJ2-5,TGCAGCGTTGAAGCCTTAGAGACCCAGTACTTC,CSVEALETQYF
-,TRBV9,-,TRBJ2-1,TGTGCCAGCAGCGTAGACCTAGGAAATGAGCAGTTCTTC,CASSVDLGNEQFF
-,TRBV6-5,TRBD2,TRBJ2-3,TGTGCCAGCAGTTACGTAAGCGGGAGACTGGATACGCAGTATTTT,CASSYVSGRLDTQYF
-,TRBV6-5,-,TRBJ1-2,TGTGCCAGCAGTTACTCGCTACCGTCCTATGGCTACACCTTC,CASSYSLPSYGYTF
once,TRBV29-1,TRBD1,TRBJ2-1,TGCAGCGGCTCTATCAACAGGGGTAATGAGCAGTTCTTC,CSGSINRGNEQFF
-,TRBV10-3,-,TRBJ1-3,TGTGCCATCAGTGAGCCCAGAGGGGGTTACTCTGGAAACACCATATATTTT,CAISEPRGGYSGNTIYF
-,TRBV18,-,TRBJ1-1,TGTGCCAGCTCAACGACAGCAAACACTGAAGCTTTCTTT,CASSTTANTEAFF
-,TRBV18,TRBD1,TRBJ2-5,TGTGCCAGCTCACCAGACAGGGGGAACCAAGAGACCCAGTACTTC,CASSPDRGNQETQYF
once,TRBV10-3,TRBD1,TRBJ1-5,TGTGCCATCAGTGGAACAGGGGGGCAGGATCAGCCCCAGCATTTT,CAISGTGGQDQPQHF
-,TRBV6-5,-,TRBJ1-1,TGTGCCAGCAGCAAACAGGACGAGAACACTGAAGCTTTCTTT,CASSKQDENTEAFF
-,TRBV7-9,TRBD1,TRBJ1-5,TGTGCCAGCAGCTTATCAGGGGGTCGCAATCAGCCCCAGCATTTT,CASSLSGGRNQPQHF
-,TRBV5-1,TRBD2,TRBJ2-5,TGCGCCAGCAGCCCAGCGGGAGGTGGCCAAGAGACCCAGTACTTC,CASSPAGGGQETQYF
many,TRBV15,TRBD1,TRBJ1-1,TGTGCCACCAGGTCCTACAGGCTAACAGGGGAGACTGAAGCTTTCTTT,CATRSYRLTGETEAFF
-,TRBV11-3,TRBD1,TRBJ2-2,TGTGCCAGCAGCTTGTTACAGGGGGCGAACACCGGGGAGCTGTTTTTT,CASSLLQGANTGELFF
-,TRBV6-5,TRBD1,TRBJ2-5,TGTGCCAGCAGACGACAGGGCCTAGGGGAGACCCAGTACTTC,CASRRQGLGETQYF
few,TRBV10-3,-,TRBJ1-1,TGTGCCATCAGGGAGGGAGGCACTGAAGCTTTCTTT,CAIREGGTEAFF
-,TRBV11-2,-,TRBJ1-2,TGTGCCAGCAGCGTCGGGGTGAGAGGCTACACCTTC,CASSVGVRGYTF
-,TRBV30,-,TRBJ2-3,TGTGCCTGGAGTGTACAGGGCCTCAGCACAGATACGCAGTATTTT,CAWSVQGLSTDTQYF
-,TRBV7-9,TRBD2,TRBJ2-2,TGTGCCAGCAGCTTAAGTACTAGCGGGAGTTTCTGGGAGCTGTTTTTT,CASSLSTSGSFWELFF
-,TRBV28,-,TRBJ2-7,TGTGCCAGCAGTTCCGCGGACAGCACCTACGAGCAGTACTTC,CASSSADSTYEQYF
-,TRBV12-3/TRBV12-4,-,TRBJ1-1,TGTGCCAGCAGTTCGGGGATGAACACTGAAGCTTTCTTT,CASSSGMNTEAFF
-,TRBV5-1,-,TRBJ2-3,TGCGCCAGCAGCCCCGGTGTCCCTAGCACAGATACGCAGTATTTT,CASSPGVPSTDTQYF
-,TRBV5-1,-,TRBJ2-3,TGCGCCAGCAGCTCGACACCCGAAAGCACAGATACGCAGTATTTT,CASSSTPESTDTQYF
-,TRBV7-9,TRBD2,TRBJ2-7,TGTGCCAGCAGCTTAGCGCTAGGCGGGAGGCCCTACGAGCAGTACTTC,CASSLALGGRPYEQYF